This paragraph reports one T cell receptor (beta chain). Its antigen is still unknown. Base-call qualities are not available, and no considerably larger clone is one nucleotide away. The CDR3 runs 15 residues from the cysteine to the phenylalanine. The retained sequence is limited to the CDR3, 45 bases, with the frame set at the first base. Ends trimmed: V by 8 bases, J by 4 bases; bases unmatched to a gene: 12. CDR1 and CDR2, looked up from the germline V gene, are MNHEY and SVGAGI. This specimen comes from a study of T cell changes during pregnancy in multiple sclerosis (dated by TCRdb to about 2019). Describing the broader study: The study examined how the T cell repertoire changed over the course of pregnancy in women with multiple sclerosis.

The library was built by means of the immunoSEQ multiplex PCR assay. What TCRdb holds here is the immuneACCESS table cut down to in-frame rearrangements. Part of the clones is not present; checked against another copy, under half of the missing clones reflect an unresolved V gene, and the others are unexplained. Within this sample are around 100,000 clones, with around 91% of them counted one time only. In total, the top ten clones hold about 0.89% of the sample. The specimen was peripheral blood, collected after pregnancy. The chain is made from TRBV6-5 and TRBJ2-3; TRBD2 agrees with 7 junctional bases. The receptor was isolated from a female donor with multiple sclerosis, enrolled in a pregnancy study. The DNA sequence follows: TGTGCCAGCCGGGCGGGAGCTGCGGTGGCAGATACGCAGTATTTT. Its protein is CASRAGAAVADTQYF.